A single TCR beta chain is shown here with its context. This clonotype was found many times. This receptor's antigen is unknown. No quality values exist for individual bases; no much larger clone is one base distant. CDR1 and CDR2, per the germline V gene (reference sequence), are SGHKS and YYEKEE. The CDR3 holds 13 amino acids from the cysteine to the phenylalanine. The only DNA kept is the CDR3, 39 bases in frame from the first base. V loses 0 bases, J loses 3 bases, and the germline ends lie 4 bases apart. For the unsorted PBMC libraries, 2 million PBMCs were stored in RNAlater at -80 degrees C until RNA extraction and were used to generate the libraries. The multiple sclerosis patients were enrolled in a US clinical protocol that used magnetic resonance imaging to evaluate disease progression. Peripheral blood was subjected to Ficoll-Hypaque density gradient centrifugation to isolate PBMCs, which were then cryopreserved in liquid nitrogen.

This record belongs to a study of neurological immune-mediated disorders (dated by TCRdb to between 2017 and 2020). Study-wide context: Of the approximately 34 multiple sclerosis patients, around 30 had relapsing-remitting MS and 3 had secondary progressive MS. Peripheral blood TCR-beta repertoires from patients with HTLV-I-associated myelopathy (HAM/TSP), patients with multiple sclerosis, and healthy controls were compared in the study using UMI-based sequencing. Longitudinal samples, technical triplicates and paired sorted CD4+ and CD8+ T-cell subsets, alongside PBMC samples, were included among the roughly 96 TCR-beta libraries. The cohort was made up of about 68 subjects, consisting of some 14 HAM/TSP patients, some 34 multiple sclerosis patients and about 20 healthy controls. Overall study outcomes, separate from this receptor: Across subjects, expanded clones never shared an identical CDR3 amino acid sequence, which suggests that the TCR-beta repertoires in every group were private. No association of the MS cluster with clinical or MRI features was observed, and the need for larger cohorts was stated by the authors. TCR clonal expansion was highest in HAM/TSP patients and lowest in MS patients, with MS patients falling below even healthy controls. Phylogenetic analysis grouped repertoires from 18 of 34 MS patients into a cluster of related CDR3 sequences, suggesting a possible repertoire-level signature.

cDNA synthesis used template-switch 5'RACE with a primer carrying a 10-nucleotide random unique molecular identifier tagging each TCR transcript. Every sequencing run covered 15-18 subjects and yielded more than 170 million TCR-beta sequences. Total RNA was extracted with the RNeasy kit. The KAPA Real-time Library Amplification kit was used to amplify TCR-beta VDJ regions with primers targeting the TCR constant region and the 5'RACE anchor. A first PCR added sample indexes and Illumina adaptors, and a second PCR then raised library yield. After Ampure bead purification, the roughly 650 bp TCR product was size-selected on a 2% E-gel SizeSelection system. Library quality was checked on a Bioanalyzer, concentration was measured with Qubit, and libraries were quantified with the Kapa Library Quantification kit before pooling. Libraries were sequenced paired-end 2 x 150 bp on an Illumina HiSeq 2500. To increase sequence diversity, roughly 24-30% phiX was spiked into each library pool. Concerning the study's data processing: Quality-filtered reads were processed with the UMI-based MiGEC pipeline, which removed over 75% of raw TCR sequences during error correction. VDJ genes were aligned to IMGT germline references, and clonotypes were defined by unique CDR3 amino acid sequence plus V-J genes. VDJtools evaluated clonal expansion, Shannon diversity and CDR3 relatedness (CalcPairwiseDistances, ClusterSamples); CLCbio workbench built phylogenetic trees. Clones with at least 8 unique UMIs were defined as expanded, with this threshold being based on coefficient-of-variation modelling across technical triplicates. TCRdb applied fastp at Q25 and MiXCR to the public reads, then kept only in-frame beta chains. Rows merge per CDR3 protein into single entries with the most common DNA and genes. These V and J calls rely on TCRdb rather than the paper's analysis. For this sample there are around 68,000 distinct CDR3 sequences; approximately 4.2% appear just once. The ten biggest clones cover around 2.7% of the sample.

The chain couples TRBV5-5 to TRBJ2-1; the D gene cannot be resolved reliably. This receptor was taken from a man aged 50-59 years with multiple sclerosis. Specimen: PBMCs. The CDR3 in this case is CASSLALYNEQFF. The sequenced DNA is TGTGCCAGCAGCTTGGCCCTCTACAATGAGCAGTTCTTC.